The 5 T cell receptor beta chains in this list originate from one sample, sequenced in a study of blood T cell repertoires in COVID-19. Data came from immunoSEQ multiplex PCR; TCRdb stores just in-frame clones and leaves some out. Of 25,000 to 35,000 clones in the sample, roughly 80% were seen once. Sequencing was performed on peripheral blood. These TCRs come from an elderly man with active or convalescent COVID-19.

The CDR3 DNA is TGTGCCAGTAGTATATGGAGCGGCAATCAGCCCCAGCATTTT. Encoded protein: CASSIWSGNQPQHF. The J gene is TRBJ1-5, the V gene TRBV19; D gene ambiguous. Trimming cost V 2 bases and J 2 bases, with 7 bases left between them. Germline assignment: CDR1 LNHDA and CDR2 SQIVND (reference sequence). The CDR3 consists of 14 residues.

This sequence joins TRBV28 and TRBJ2-2; D is ambiguous. The length of the CDR3 is 13 residues. Trimming took off 4 bases at V and 6 bases at J, with 9 bases between the two ends. Germline V gene sequence: CDR1 MDHEN, CDR2 SYDVKM. CDR3 amino acids: CASSSPGSGELFF. The CDR3 nucleotides read TGTGCCAGCAGTTCCCCCGGTTCCGGGGAGCTGTTTTTT.

CDR3 coding DNA: TGTGCCAGCAGTGACCTTTCGAGACAGAACTATGGCTACACCTTC. Translation gives CASSDLSRQNYGYTF. The rearrangement links TRBV6-4 to TRBJ1-2, with D perhaps matching TRBD1 (5 bases). CDR1 MRHNA and CDR2 SNTAGT come from the germline V gene. The CDR3 is 15 amino acids. V was cut by 2 bases and J by 2 bases, with 12 bases left in between.

The gene calls are TRBV5-5 and TRBJ2-7; 9 nucleotides align to TRBD2. The J segment lost 0 bases and the V segment lost 3 bases, leaving 7 bases of the junction unmatched. The CDR3 has 16 residues. Germline CDR1 and CDR2: SGHKS and YYEKEE (reference sequence). The DNA for the CDR3 is TGTGCCAGCAGCTGGGTAGCGGGAGTGAACTCCTACGAGCAGTACTTC. It translates to CASSWVAGVNSYEQYF.

This chain joins TRBV7-3 and TRBJ1-6; D remains ambiguous. CDR3 length: 13 amino acids. Germline V gene data show CDR1 as SGHTA and CDR2 as FQGTGA. The V gene lost 2 bases and the J gene lost 9 bases, with 8 bases spanning the gap. CDR3 protein: CASSLYNSSPLHF. In nucleotides, the CDR3 is TGTGCCAGCAGCTTATACAATTCTTCACCCCTCCACTTT.